This passage covers 30 T cell receptor beta chains from one sample sequenced in a study of cytomegalovirus exposure and HLA in healthy donors. The protocol was immunoSEQ multiplex PCR, while the TCRdb copy is restricted to in-frame clones and leaves out a portion. The repertoire includes 90,000 or so clones, 96% of them detected once, and over 0.7% sits in the top ten. The sample comprised PBMCs. Receptors originate from a man between 18 and 35 years old in good health and CMV-seronegative.

The gene calls are TRBV28 and TRBJ2-7, with 10 bases lining up with TRBD2. This CDR3 is 17 amino acids long. The junction had 10 bases not matched to a gene; V was cut back by 0 bases and J by 5 bases. Germline CDR1 reads MDHEN; CDR2 reads SYDVKM. Here the CDR3 DNA reads TGTGCCAGCAGTTTATGGGGATGGAGCGGGAGGGCCAACGAGCAGTACTTC. Its protein is CASSLWGWSGRANEQYF.

V is TRBV10-3 and J is TRBJ1-5; 9 bases match TRBD1. With 6 bases clipped from V and 3 bases from J, the junction kept 6 bases outside the gene matches. Germline values: CDR1 ENHRY, CDR2 SYGVKD. This CDR3 has 15 residues. The CDR3 DNA sequence: TGTGCCATCAGATCGACAGGGGGAGACAATCAGCCCCAGCATTTT. It codes for CAIRSTGGDNQPQHF.

The V call is TRBV6-5, the J call TRBJ2-1; 8 bases align to TRBD2. The CDR3 covers 14 residues. Losses at the gene ends were 8 bases for V and 0 bases for J; bases not matched to a gene: 3. Germline CDR1 is MNHEY and CDR2 is SVGAGI. CDR3 sequence: CASRAGGSYNEQFF. DNA for the CDR3: TGTGCCAGCCGGGCGGGAGGCTCCTACAATGAGCAGTTCTTC.

The chain has TRBV28 and TRBJ1-1; 9 nucleotides match TRBD1. Unmatched junction bases numbered 4, after V lost 10 bases and J lost 4 bases. The CDR3 spans 12 residues. The germline V gene encodes CDR1 MDHEN and CDR2 SYDVKM. Here the CDR3 DNA reads TGTGCCACCAAGACAGGGGGCACTGAAGCTTTCTTT. It translates to CATKTGGTEAFF.

This clone was recorded only once. The J gene is TRBJ1-3, the V gene TRBV27; D remains unclear. This CDR3 comprises 11 residues. Trimming pared 3 bases from V and 7 bases from J, leaving 4 bases between. Germline V gene sequence: CDR1 MNHEY, CDR2 SMNVEV (reference sequence). Here the CDR3 DNA reads TGTGCCAGCAGTTTCGGGAACACCATATATTTT. Protein sequence: CASSFGNTIYF.

The chain carries TRBV27 and TRBJ1-5, with 9 bases fitting TRBD1. Trimming cost V 1 base and J 7 bases; bases outside gene matches: 11. The CDR3 sequence is 17 residues long. Germline loops: CDR1 MNHEY, CDR2 SMNVEV (reference sequence). The CDR3 region has the DNA TGTGCCAGCAGTTTATACGGACAGGGGACGGGAGAACAGCCCCAGCATTTT. Its protein is CASSLYGQGTGEQPQHF.

The V and J genes are TRBV28 and TRBJ2-4; D ambiguous. CDR1 and CDR2 (germline): MDHEN, SYDVKM. The CDR3 has 15 residues. Between the trimmed V and J ends, which lost 4 bases and 0 bases, there was a span of 10 bases. Here the CDR3 DNA reads TGTGCCAGCAGTTCTGACACCCTAGCCAAAAACATTCAGTACTTC. Protein product: CASSSDTLAKNIQYF. The variable domain in full, completed from reference TRBV28 and TRBJ2-4, reads DVKVTQSSRYLVKRTGEKVFLECVQDMDHENMFWYRQDPGLGLRLIYFSYDVKMKEKGDIPEGYSVSREKKERFSLILESASTNQTSMYLCASSSDTLAKNIQYFGAGTRLSVL.

The chain uses TRBV9 and TRBJ2-2; perhaps TRBD2 as D (5 bases). CDR1 and CDR2 from the germline V gene are SGDLS and YYNGEE. The germline V and J ends were trimmed by 4 bases and 5 bases, with 12 bases remaining between them. This CDR3 comprises 14 residues. The CDR3 protein is CASSTEGHTGELFF. The CDR3 DNA sequence: TGTGCCAGCAGCACCGAGGGCCATACCGGGGAGCTGTTTTTT.

This clone is a singleton in its sample. As the CDR3 is not closed by the conserved phenylalanine or tryptophan, this likely results from a read error. The rearrangement uses TRBV15 and TRBJ2-7, with no clear D. Trimming took off 1 base at V and 2 bases at J, with 9 bases between the two ends. This CDR3 spans 14 amino acids. Germline lookup yields CDR1 LNHNV and CDR2 YYDKDF (reference sequence). The CDR3 protein is CATSRGGSTYEQYI. CDR3 DNA sequence: TGTGCCACCAGCAGAGGCGGCAGCACCTACGAGCAGTACATC.

The J gene is TRBJ1-2, the V gene TRBV5-1; 7 bases align to TRBD1. This CDR3 region has 16 residues. J was trimmed by 2 bases and V by 8 bases; bases with no gene match: 15. The germline V gene encodes CDR1 SGHRS and CDR2 YFSETQ. This chain's CDR3 is CASQAGYGQANYGYTF. Written as DNA, the CDR3 is TGCGCCAGTCAAGCAGGATACGGACAGGCAAACTATGGCTACACCTTC.

The count of this clone is one. V and J are TRBV19 and TRBJ1-3, with 9 bases aligning to TRBD1. V lost 8 bases to trimming and J lost 3 bases; unmatched junction nucleotides: 2. Germline-derived CDR1 and CDR2 are LNHDA and SQIVND (reference sequence). The CDR3 is 13 amino acids. CDR3 loop: CASGQGFGNTIYF. For the CDR3, the DNA is TGTGCCAGTGGACAGGGGTTTGGAAACACCATATATTTT.

The chain carries TRBV7-2 and TRBJ1-2; perhaps TRBD1 as D (6 bases). CDR3 length: 14 amino acids. V lost 3 bases and J lost 6, with 14 bases in between. The V gene's germline CDR1 is SGHTA and CDR2 FQGNSA. Written as DNA, the CDR3 is TGTGCCAGCAGCTTTTCTAACAGGGTAAATGGCTACACCTTC. It codes for CASSFSNRVNGYTF. Full variable domain (remainder filled in from reference TRBV7-2 and TRBJ1-2): GAGVSQSPSNKVTEKGKDVELRCDPISGHTALYWYRQSLGQGLEFLIYFQGNSAPDKSGLPSDRFSAERTGGSVSTLTIQRTQQEDSAVYLCASSFSNRVNGYTFGSGTRLTVV.

The chain uses TRBV9 and TRBJ2-3, with 8 bases aligning to TRBD2. V lost 1 base and J lost 4; bases outside the gene matches: 5. The CDR3 extends over 15 amino acids. The germline V gene encodes CDR1 SGDLS and CDR2 YYNGEE. In DNA form, the CDR3 reads TGTGCCAGCAGCGTACCGGGGGGGGCAGCAGATACGCAGTATTTT. Translated: CASSVPGGAADTQYF. The full variable domain, with the rest looked up from reference TRBV9 and TRBJ2-3, is DSGVTQTPKHLITATGQRVTLRCSPRSGDLSVYWYQQSLDQGLQFLIQYYNGEERAKGNILERFSAQQFPDLHSELNLSSLELGDSALYFCASSVPGGAADTQYFGPGTRLTVL.

This clone was counted once. The rearrangement links TRBV10-1 to TRBJ2-1, with 7 bases aligning to TRBD2. The junction had 4 bases not matched to a gene; V was cut back by 4 bases and J by 1 base. The CDR3 length is 15 residues. Per germline, CDR1 WNHNN and CDR2 SYGVQD (reference sequence). The CDR3 loop reads CASSGGSESYNEQFF. CDR3 DNA sequence: TGCGCCAGCAGTGGCGGGAGCGAGTCCTACAATGAGCAGTTCTTC.

The chain uses TRBV9 and TRBJ2-1, with D uncertain. The germline gives CDR1 SGDLS, CDR2 YYNGEE. The V gene lost 4 bases and the J gene lost 6 bases, with 11 bases spanning the gap. The CDR3 runs to 13 residues. The CDR3 DNA follows: TGTGCCAGCAGCCCGACCTGGGCCAATGAGCAGTTCTTC. This sequence encodes CASSPTWANEQFF.

The DNA of the CDR3 is TGTGCCAGCAATGGAGTGGGGAGCTACGAGCAGTACTTC. Translation gives CASNGVGSYEQYF. V gene TRBV2 combines with J gene TRBJ2-7; D may be TRBD2 (5 bases). CDR3 length: 13 residues. Trimming took off 7 bases at V and 3 bases at J, with 13 bases between the two ends. The germline CDR1 and CDR2 sequences are SNHLY and FYNNEI.

The chain joins TRBV4-1 to TRBJ2-4; 8 nucleotides match TRBD2. The germline CDR1 and CDR2 sequences are MGHRA and YSYEKL. The V and J ends lost 1 base and 6 bases, in that order; junction bases with no gene match: 8. CDR3 length: 16 amino acids. CDR3: CASSQVPRLATNIQYF. The CDR3 coding sequence is TGCGCCAGCAGCCAAGTCCCCCGACTAGCGACAAACATTCAGTACTTC.

V and J are TRBV5-8 and TRBJ2-1; 11 nucleotides align to TRBD1. The CDR3 sequence is 15 residues long. Germline CDR1 reads SGHTS; CDR2 reads YDEGEE. V gave up 5 bases and J gave up 5 bases; unmatched junction bases: 6. The CDR3 loop is CASRRDRGFHNEQFF. The CDR3 region has the DNA TGTGCCAGCAGAAGGGACAGGGGGTTCCACAATGAGCAGTTCTTC.

The chain has TRBV6-4 and TRBJ1-1, with 12 positions matching TRBD1. Unmatched junction bases numbered 19, after V lost 4 bases and J lost 4 bases. Germline assignment: CDR1 MRHNA and CDR2 SNTAGT. The CDR3 is made up of 20 amino acids. The CDR3 loop reads CASSAPWRRDRGPLGTEAFF. The CDR3 region has the DNA TGTGCCAGCAGTGCCCCCTGGCGGCGGGACAGGGGGCCTTTGGGCACTGAAGCTTTCTTT.

This sequence joins TRBV7-6 and TRBJ2-5, with a weak D call TRBD2 (5 bases). This CDR3 contains 18 residues. Germline CDR1 reads SGHVS; CDR2 reads FNYEAQ. Trimming left V 6 bases short and J 6 bases short, with 29 bases between. CDR3 residues: CASSPGGGRDGKVKTQYF. The DNA of the CDR3 is TGTGCCAGCAGTCCCGGAGGTGGCAGAGATGGGAAGGTGAAGACCCAGTACTTC. Full variable domain (rest looked up from reference TRBV7-6 and TRBJ2-5): GAGVSQSPRYKVTKRGQDVALRCDPISGHVSLYWYRQALGQGPEFLTYFNYEAQQDKSGLPNDRFSAERPEGSISTLTIQRTEQRDSAMYRCASSPGGGRDGKVKTQYFGPGTRLLVL.

This clone was recorded once. The DNA is left out, because the CDR3 cannot be placed on it with certainty; the CDR3 is given as TCRdb lists it. This chain links TRBV12-1 with TRBJ2-1; TRBD2, the table's D call, was not compared with the DNA. TRBV12-1 is a pseudogene locus. The CDR3 totals 18 residues, both ends included. This chain's CDR3 is CASSFASGSASSYNEQFF.

This clone was seen only once. The CDR3 is CASSSARTSGYNEQFF. In DNA, the CDR3 is TGTGCCAGCAGCTCGGCAAGGACTAGCGGATACAATGAGCAGTTCTTC. The V call is TRBV7-2, the J call TRBJ2-1; TRBD2 matches at 10 bases. Trimming took 4 bases from V and 4 from J; bases not matched to a gene: 7. This CDR3 is built from 16 residues. Germline CDR1 SGHTA, CDR2 FQGNSA.

The chain recombines TRBV6-1 with TRBJ1-1, with D possibly being TRBD1 (5 bases). V lost 5 bases, J lost 4 bases, and 8 bases lay in between. CDR1 MNHNS and CDR2 SASEGT come from the germline V gene. The CDR3 runs to 12 residues. The CDR3 coding sequence is TGTGCCAGCAGTCACACAGGCACTGAAGCTTTCTTT. It codes for CASSHTGTEAFF.

The rearrangement joins TRBV19 to TRBJ2-4; tentatively, D is TRBD2 (7 bases). Trimming shortened V by 7 bases and J by 7 bases, and 20 bases separated the two germline ends. The CDR3 spans 15 residues. The germline gives CDR1 LNHDA, CDR2 SQIVND (reference sequence). The CDR3 protein is CASTSRSGGGNIQYF. In DNA form, the CDR3 reads TGTGCCAGTACCAGCCGGAGTGGCGGGGGCAACATTCAGTACTTC. The full variable domain, in which reference TRBV19 and TRBJ2-4 provide the parts outside the CDR3, is DGGITQSPKYLFRKEGQNVTLSCEQNLNHDAMYWYRQDPGQGLRLIYYSQIVNDFQKGDIAEGYSVSREKKESFPLTVTSAQKNPTAFYLCASTSRSGGGNIQYFGAGTRLSVL.

The chain recombines TRBV19 with TRBJ1-5, with D hard to call. The germline V and J ends were trimmed by 3 bases and 1 base, with 16 bases remaining between them. The CDR3 contains 17 residues. The germline CDR1 and CDR2 sequences are LNHDA and SQIVND (reference sequence). The CDR3 region has the DNA TGTGCCAGTAGTATGGAGGTGCGGGCAGAGAGCAATCAGCCCCAGCATTTT. It encodes CASSMEVRAESNQPQHF.

The chain couples TRBV5-6 to TRBJ2-7, with D perhaps matching TRBD2 (6 bases). CDR3 size: 13 residues. V gave up 1 base and J gave up 6 bases, with 11 bases separating them. Looked up from germline, CDR1 is SGHDT and CDR2 is YYEEEE. The CDR3: CASSLWGEVEQYV. Written as DNA, the CDR3 is TGTGCCAGCAGCTTGTGGGGGGAGGTCGAGCAGTACGTC.

The genes are TRBV2 and TRBJ2-3, with 16 bases fitting TRBD2. V dropped 7 bases and J dropped 2; count of bases not matched to a gene: 18. The CDR3 loop spans 21 amino acids. CDR1 SNHLY and CDR2 FYNNEI come from the germline V gene. CDR3 amino acids: CASTREGVGLAGGRVTDTQYF. The DNA for the CDR3 is TGTGCCAGCACTCGGGAGGGTGTGGGACTAGCGGGAGGGCGAGTCACAGATACGCAGTATTTT.

The chain recombines TRBV6-4 with TRBJ2-7, with D unresolved. The V gene's germline CDR1 is MRHNA and CDR2 SNTAGT. The CDR3 consists of 12 residues. Trimming removed 3 bases from V and 4 bases from J, with 7 bases in between. CDR3 sequence reads: CASSETKYEQYV. The DNA for the CDR3 is TGTGCCAGCAGTGAGACAAAATACGAGCAGTACGTC.

This chain links TRBV6-1 with TRBJ2-5, with 9 bases aligning to TRBD2. Trimming cost V 3 bases and J 4 bases; bases outside gene matches: 9. The CDR3 has 16 amino acids. Germline CDR1 MNHNS, CDR2 SASEGT. CDR3 region: CASSDIQTSGGETQYF. The CDR3 nucleotides are TGTGCCAGCAGTGACATCCAGACTAGCGGAGGAGAGACCCAGTACTTC.

With respect to this clone: Since the CDR3 does not end with the conserved phenylalanine or tryptophan, this likely comes from a read error. The DNA is left out, because the CDR3 cannot be placed on it with certainty; the CDR3 is given as TCRdb lists it. The chain is built from TRBV21-1 and TRBJ2-7; the table's D gene call, TRBD2, was not cross checked with the DNA. TRBV21-1 corresponds to a pseudogene. The CDR3 spans 13 residues, counting both ends. This CDR3 is CASSKLGGHVFRL.